These 5 T cell receptor beta chains originate from one sample sequenced in a study of post-analysis software for immune sequencing data. No cognate antigen is known for these TCRs. Unique molecular identifiers had been added to the TCR beta cDNA libraries. Each CDR3 protein is one row after TCRdb ran MiXCR on the PCR reads. This table has 550,000 to 700,000 distinct CDR3 sequences, about 40% appearing once. Whole-study findings and limits: TRBV5-6, TRBV5-1 and TRBV20-1 belonged to a set of about 5 TRBV segments that were more frequent in patients than controls.

Sequencing was carried out using blood. The receptors were gathered from a girl aged 10-17 years with multiple sclerosis.

This clonotype showed up many times. A read error may produce the germline difference seen at one junction end. This rearrangement joins TRBV5-1 to TRBJ2-7; 10 bases align to TRBD1. Germline V gene lookup returns CDR1 SGHRS and CDR2 YFSETQ. This CDR3 region has 13 residues. CDR3 region: CASSLGQGGEQYF. The CDR3 DNA sequence: TGTGCCAGCAGCCTCGGACAGGGGGGAGAGCAGTACTTC.

V is TRBV4-2 and J is TRBJ1-1; D unclear. CDR1 is LGHNA, CDR2 YNFKEQ, per germline. The CDR3 length is 15 residues. V was cut by 4 bases and J by 4 bases, with 16 bases left in between. For the CDR3, the DNA is TGTGCCAGCAGCCCCAACTTTGGGGAGGTCACTGAAGCTTTCTTT. Its translation is CASSPNFGEVTEAFF.

This sequence joins TRBV29-1 and TRBJ2-7, with D perhaps matching TRBD2 (6 bases). This CDR3 spans 14 amino acids. CDR1 SQVTM and CDR2 ANQGSEA come from the germline V gene. Trimming removed 7 bases at V and 2 bases at J, with 18 bases between. The CDR3 reads CSAGGLSKPYEQYF. CDR3 in DNA: TGCAGCGCCGGGGGACTTTCAAAACCCTACGAGCAGTACTTC.

V gene TRBV7-9 combines with J gene TRBJ2-7; tentatively, D is TRBD2 (5 bases). Trimming took off 2 bases at V and 6 bases at J, with 20 bases between the two ends. Looked up from germline, CDR1 is SEHNR and CDR2 is FQNEAQ (reference sequence). The CDR3 runs 16 residues. DNA of the CDR3: TGTGCCAGCAGCTTAAGTGGCCGGACCCCTGCGGGCGAGCAGTACTTC. The encoded protein is CASSLSGRTPAGEQYF.

This clonotype was detected only a few times. V is TRBV10-3 and J is TRBJ2-1, with 8 bases aligning to TRBD1. The CDR3 contains 14 residues. Trimming took 8 bases from V and 7 from J; bases not matched to a gene: 10. CDR1 and CDR2 (germline): ENHRY, SYGVKD. CDR3 protein: CAIRGTGDWNEQFF. CDR3 sequence (DNA): TGTGCCATCCGAGGGACAGGTGACTGGAATGAGCAGTTCTTC.